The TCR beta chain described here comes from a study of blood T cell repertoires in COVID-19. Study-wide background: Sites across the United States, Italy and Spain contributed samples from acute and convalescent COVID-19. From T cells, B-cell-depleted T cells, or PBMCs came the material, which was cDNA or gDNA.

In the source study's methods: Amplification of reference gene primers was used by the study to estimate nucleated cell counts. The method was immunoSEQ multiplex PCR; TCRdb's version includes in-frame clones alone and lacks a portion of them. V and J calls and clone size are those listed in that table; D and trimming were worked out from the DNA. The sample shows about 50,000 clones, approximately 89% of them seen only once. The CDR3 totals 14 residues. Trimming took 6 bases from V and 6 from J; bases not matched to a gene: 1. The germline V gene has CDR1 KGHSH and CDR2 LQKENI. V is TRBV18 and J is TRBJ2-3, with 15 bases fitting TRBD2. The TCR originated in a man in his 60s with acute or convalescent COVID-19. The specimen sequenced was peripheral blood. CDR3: CASSGTSGRDTQYF. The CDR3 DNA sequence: TGTGCCAGCTCCGGGACTAGCGGGAGGGATACGCAGTATTTT.